The present T cell receptor (beta chain) was sequenced within a study of CD8 T cells in Susac syndrome. Reverse transcription of about 0.45 to 1 ug RNA was performed with random hexamers. MiXCR, run by TCRdb on the immunoSEQ multiplex PCR reads, gives a single entry per CDR3 protein. Of approximately 110,000 distinct CDR3 sequences in the sample, roughly 95% are singletons; the top ten hold around 0.1%. V was clipped by 6 bases and J by 2 bases; unmatched bases: 15. There are 18 residues in the CDR3. Germline V gene sequence: CDR1 SGHTA, CDR2 FQGNSA. Sequencing of TCR beta was performed on blood CD8+ and CD4+ T cells.

The source is a human donor in good health. The sequencing input was CD4+ T cells from PBMCs. The rearrangement links TRBV7-2 to TRBJ1-1; 10 bases agree with TRBD1. Written as DNA, the CDR3 is TGTGCCAGCAGACCACCCTATAGCACGACAGGGGGCAACACTGAAGCTTTCTTT. It specifies CASRPPYSTTGGNTEAFF.